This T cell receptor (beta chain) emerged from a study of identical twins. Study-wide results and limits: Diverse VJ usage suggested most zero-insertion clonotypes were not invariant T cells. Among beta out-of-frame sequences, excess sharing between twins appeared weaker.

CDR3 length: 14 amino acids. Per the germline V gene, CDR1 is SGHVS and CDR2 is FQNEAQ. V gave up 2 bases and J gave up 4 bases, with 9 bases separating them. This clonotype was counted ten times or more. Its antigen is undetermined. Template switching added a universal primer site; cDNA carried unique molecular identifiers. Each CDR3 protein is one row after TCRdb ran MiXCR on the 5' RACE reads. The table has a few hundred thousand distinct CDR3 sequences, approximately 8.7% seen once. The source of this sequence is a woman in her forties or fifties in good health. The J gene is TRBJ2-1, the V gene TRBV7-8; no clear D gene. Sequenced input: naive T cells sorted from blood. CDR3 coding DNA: TGTGCCAGCAGCTTACCCTCTCGTTACAATGAGCAGTTCTTC. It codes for CASSLPSRYNEQFF.